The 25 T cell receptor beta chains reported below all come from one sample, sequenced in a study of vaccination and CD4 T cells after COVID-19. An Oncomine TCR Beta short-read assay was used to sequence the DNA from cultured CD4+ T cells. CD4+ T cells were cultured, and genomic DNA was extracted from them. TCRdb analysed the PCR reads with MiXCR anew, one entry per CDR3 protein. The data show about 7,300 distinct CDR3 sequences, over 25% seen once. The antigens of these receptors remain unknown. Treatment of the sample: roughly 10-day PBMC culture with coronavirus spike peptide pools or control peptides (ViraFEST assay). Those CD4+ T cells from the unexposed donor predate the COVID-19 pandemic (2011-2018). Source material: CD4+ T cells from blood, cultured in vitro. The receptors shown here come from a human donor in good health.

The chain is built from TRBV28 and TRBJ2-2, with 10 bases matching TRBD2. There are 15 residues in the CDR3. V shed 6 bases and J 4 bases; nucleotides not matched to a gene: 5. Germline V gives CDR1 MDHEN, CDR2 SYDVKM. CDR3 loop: CASSPSGRATGELFF. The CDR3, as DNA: TGTGCCAGCAGCCCGAGCGGGAGGGCCACCGGGGAGCTGTTTTTT.

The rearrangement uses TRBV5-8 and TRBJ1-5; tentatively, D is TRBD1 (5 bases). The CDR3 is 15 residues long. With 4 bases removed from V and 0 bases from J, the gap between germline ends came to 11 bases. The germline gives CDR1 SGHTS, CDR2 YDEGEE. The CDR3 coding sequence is TGTGCCAGCAGCCAGGAGGGGTATAGCAATCAGCCCCAGCATTTT. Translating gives CASSQEGYSNQPQHF.

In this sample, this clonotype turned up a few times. CDR3: CASSALDEQFF. The CDR3 nucleotides are TGTGCCAGCAGCGCACTCGATGAGCAGTTCTTC. The chain joins TRBV7-9 to TRBJ2-1; D ambiguous. V lost 5 bases and J lost 8, with 7 bases in between. CDR1 SEHNR and CDR2 FQNEAQ come from the germline V gene (reference sequence). This CDR3 is built from 11 residues.

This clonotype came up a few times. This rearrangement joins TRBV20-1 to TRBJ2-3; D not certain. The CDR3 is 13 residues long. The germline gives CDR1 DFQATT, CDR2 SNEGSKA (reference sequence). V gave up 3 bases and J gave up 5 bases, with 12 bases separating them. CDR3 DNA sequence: TGCAGTGCTAGGGGCTTTTCCGGAGATACGCAGTATTTT. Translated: CSARGFSGDTQYF.

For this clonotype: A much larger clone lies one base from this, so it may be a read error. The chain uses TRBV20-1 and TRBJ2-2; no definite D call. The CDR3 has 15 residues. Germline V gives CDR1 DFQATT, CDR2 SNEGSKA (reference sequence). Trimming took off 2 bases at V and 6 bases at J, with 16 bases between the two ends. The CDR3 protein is CSARRVERRAGELFF. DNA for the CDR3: TGCAGTGCTAGACGAGTAGAACGTAGGGCCGGGGAGCTGTTTTTT.

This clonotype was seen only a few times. In nucleotides, the CDR3 is TGTGCCAGCAGCTTCGACCGTGAAGCTTTCTTT. Its translation is CASSFDREAFF. The chain has TRBV5-4 and TRBJ1-1; no clear D. CDR3 size: 11 residues. V was pared by 2 bases and J by 7 bases, with 6 bases between. Germline values: CDR1 SGHNT, CDR2 YYREEE (reference sequence).

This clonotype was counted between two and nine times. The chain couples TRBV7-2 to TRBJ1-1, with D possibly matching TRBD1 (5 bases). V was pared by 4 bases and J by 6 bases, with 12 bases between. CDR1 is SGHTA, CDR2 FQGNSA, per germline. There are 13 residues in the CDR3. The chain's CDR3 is CASSSLRGAEAFF. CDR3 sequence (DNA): TGTGCCAGCAGCTCCCTCCGGGGGGCTGAAGCTTTCTTT.

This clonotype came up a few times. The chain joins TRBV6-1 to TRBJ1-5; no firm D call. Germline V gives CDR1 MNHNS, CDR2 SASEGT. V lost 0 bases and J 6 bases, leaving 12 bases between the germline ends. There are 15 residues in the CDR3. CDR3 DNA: TGTGCCAGCAGTGAAGCGCTTCCCACGGGTCAGCCCCAGCATTTT. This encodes CASSEALPTGQPQHF.

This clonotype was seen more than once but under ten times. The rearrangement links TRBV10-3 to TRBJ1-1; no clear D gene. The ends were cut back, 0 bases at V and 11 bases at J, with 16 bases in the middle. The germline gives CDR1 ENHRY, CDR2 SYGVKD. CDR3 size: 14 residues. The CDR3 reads CAISESTHNTEAFF. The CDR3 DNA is TGTGCCATCAGTGAGTCGACTCATAACACGGAGGCTTTCTTT.

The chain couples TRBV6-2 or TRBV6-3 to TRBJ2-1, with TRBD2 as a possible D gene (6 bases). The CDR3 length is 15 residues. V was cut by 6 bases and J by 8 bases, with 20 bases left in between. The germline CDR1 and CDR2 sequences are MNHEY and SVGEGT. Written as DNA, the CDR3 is TGTGCCAGCAGCGATAGCGGCCCCAAGCGGGATGAGCAGTTCTTC. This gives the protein CASSDSGPKRDEQFF.

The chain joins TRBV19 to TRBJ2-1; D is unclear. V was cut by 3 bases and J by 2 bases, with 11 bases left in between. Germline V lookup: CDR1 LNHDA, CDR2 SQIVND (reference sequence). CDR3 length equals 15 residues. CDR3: CASSIGFNPYNEQFF. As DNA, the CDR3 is TGTGCCAGTAGTATCGGGTTTAACCCCTACAATGAGCAGTTCTTC.

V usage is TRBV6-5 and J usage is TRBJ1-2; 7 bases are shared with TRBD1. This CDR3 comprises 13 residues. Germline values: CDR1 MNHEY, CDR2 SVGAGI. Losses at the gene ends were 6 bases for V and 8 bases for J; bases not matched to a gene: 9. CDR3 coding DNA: TGTGCCAGCAGCTACGACAGGGTACGAGGCTACACCTTC. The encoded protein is CASSYDRVRGYTF.

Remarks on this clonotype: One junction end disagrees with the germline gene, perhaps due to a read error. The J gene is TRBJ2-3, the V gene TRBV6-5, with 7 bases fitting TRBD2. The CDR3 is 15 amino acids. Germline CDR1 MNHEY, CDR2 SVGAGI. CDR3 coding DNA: TGTGCCAGCAGTTACTCTGGCGGGAGCACAGATACGCGGTATTTT. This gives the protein CASSYSGGSTDTRYF.

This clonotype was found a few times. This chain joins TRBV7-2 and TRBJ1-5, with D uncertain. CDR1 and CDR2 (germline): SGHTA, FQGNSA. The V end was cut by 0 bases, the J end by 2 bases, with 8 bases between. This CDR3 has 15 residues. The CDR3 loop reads CASSLAMDGNQPQHF. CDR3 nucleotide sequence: TGTGCCAGCAGCTTAGCTATGGATGGCAATCAGCCCCAGCATTTT.

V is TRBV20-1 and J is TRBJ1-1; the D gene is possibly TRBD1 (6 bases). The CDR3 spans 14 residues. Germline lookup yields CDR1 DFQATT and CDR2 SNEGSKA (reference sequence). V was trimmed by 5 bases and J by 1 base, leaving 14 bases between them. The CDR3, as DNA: TGCAGTGCTTGCCTTTCGGGACAGAACACTGAAGCTTTCTTT. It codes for CSACLSGQNTEAFF.

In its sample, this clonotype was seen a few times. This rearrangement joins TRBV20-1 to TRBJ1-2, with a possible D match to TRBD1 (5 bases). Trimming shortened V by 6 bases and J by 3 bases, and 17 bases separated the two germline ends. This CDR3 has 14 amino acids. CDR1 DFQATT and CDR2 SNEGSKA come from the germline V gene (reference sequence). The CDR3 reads CSAKRGEWDYGYTF. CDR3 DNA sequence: TGCAGTGCGAAACGAGGGGAGTGGGACTATGGCTACACCTTC.

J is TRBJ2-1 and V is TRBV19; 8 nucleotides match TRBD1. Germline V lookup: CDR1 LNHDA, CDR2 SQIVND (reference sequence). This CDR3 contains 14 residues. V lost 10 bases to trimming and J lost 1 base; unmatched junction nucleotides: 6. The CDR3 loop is CATDGDRSYNEQFF. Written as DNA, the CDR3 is TGTGCCACAGATGGGGACAGGTCCTACAATGAGCAGTTCTTC.

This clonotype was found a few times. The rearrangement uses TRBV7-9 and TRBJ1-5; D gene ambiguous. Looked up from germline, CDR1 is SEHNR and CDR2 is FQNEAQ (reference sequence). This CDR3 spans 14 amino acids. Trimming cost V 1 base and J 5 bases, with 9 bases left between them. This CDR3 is CASSLVGVDQPQHF. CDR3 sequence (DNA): TGTGCCAGCAGCTTAGTTGGGGTTGATCAGCCCCAGCATTTT.

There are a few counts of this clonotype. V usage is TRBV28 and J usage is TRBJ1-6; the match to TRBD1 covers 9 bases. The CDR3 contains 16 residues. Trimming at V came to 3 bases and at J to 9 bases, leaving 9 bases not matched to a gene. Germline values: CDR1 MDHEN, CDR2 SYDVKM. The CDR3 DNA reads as TGTGCCAGCAGTTTGAGAGCCGGGACAGGGCGTTCACCCCTCCACTTT. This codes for CASSLRAGTGRSPLHF. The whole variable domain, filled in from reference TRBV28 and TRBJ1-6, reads DVKVTQSSRYLVKRTGEKVFLECVQDMDHENMFWYRQDPGLGLRLIYFSYDVKMKEKGDIPEGYSVSREKKERFSLILESASTNQTSMYLCASSLRAGTGRSPLHFGNGTRLTVT.

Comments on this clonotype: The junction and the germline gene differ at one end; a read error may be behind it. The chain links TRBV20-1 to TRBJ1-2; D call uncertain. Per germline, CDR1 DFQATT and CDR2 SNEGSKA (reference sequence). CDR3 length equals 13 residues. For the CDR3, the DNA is TGCAGTGTTAGAGGTGGTCCTAACTATGGCTACACCTTC. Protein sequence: CSVRGGPNYGYTF.

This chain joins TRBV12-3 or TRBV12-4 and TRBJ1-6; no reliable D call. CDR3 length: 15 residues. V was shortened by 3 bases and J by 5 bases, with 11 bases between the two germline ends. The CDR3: CASSFLWTDNSPLHF. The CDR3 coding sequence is TGTGCCAGCAGTTTTTTGTGGACGGATAATTCACCCCTCCACTTT.

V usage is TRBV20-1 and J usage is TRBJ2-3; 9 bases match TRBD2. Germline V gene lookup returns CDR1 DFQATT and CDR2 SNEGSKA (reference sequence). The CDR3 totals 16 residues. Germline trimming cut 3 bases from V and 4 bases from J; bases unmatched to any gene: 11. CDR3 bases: TGCAGTGCTAGCGTCCCCCTAGCGGGATGGTCAGATACGCAGTATTTT. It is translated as CSASVPLAGWSDTQYF.

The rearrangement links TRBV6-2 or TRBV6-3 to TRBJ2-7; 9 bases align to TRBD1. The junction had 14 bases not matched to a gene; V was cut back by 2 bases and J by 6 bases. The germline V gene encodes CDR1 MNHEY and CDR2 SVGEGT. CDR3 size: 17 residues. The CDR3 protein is CASSYGWDRDLPGEQYF. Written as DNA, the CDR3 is TGTGCCAGCAGTTACGGATGGGACAGGGATCTTCCTGGCGAGCAGTACTTC.

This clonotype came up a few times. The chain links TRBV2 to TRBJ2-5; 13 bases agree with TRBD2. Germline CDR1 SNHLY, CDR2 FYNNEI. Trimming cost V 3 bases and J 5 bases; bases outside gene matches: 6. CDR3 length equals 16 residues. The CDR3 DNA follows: TGTGCCAGCAGTGACGTGTTGACTAGCGGGAGGGAGACCCAGTACTTC. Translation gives CASSDVLTSGRETQYF.

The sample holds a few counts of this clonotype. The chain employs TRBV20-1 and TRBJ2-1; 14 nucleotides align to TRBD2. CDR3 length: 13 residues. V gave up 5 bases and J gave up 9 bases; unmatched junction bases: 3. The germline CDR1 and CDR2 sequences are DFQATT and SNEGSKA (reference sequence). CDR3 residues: CSAPTSGRAEQFF. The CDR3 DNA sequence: TGCAGTGCTCCGACTAGCGGGAGGGCTGAGCAGTTCTTC.